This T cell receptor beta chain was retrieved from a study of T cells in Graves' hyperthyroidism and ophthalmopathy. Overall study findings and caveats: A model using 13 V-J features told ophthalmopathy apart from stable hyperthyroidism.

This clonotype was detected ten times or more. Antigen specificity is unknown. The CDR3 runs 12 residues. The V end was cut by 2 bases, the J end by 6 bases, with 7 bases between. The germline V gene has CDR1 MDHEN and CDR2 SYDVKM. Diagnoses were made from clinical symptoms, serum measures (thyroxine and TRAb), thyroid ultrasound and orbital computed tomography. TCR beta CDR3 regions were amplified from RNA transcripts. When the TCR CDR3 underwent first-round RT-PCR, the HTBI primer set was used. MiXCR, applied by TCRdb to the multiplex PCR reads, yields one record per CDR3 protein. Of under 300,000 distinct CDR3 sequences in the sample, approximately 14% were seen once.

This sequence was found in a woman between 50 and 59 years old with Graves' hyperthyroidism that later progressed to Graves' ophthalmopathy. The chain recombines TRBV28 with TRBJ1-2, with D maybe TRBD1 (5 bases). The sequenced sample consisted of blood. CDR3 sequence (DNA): TGTGCCAGCAGTTTAATGACAGATGGCTACACCTTC. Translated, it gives CASSLMTDGYTF.